This T cell receptor beta chain is drawn from a study of identical twins. General observations from the study: The abundant beta clonotypes from cord blood had fewer insertions, and memory repertoires had none of this. Out-of-frame alpha sequences shared between twins exhibited an excess of low generation probability.

All donors were healthy Caucasians. Carrying unique molecular identifiers, the cDNA also gained a universal primer site through template switching. TCRdb called the 5' RACE reads again in MiXCR, with one record for every CDR3 protein. The sample records 1.5 million to 2 million distinct CDR3 sequences, about 31% being singletons. Comments on this clonotype: Its antigen is as yet unknown.

Trimming shortened V by 0 bases and J by 2 bases, and 9 bases separated the two germline ends. Per the germline V gene, CDR1 is SGDLS and CDR2 is YYNGEE. This CDR3 region has 15 residues. The source material was cord blood. The sequence came from a newborn girl in good health. This rearrangement joins TRBV9 to TRBJ2-1, with no clear D. CDR3 residues: CASSVEPGPYNEQFF. DNA of the CDR3: TGTGCCAGCAGCGTAGAGCCCGGCCCCTACAATGAGCAGTTCTTC.